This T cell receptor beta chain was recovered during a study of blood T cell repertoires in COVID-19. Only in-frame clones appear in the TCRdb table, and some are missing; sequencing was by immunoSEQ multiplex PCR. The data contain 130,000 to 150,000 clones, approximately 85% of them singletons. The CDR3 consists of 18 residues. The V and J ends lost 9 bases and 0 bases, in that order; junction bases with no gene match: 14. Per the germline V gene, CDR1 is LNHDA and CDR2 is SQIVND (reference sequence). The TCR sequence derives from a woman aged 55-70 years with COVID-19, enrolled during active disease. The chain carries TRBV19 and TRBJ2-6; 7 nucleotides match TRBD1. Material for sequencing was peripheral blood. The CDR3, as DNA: TGTGCCAGCCAACCCGGGACAGCCATTGTCTCTGGGGCCAACGTCCTGACTTTC. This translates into CASQPGTAIVSGANVLTF. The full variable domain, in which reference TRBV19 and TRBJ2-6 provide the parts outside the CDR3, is DGGITQSPKYLFRKEGQNVTLSCEQNLNHDAMYWYRQDPGQGLRLIYYSQIVNDFQKGDIAEGYSVSREKKESFPLTVTSAQKNPTAFYLCASQPGTAIVSGANVLTFGAGSRLTVL.